A selection of T cell receptor beta chains follows, all from one sample in a study of T cells in narcolepsy. Clones were sequenced by immunoSEQ multiplex PCR, and TCRdb holds only the in-frame ones, with some missing. The sample consists of about 32,000 clones, more than 75% of them appearing once. The sequencing sample was made of CD45RA- memory CD4+ T cells from PBMCs. These receptors came from a human donor with narcolepsy. The CDR3 runs from the conserved cysteine through the conserved F or W. Fields, in order: J gene, V gene, D gene, clone size, CDR3 protein, CDR3 DNA. A D gene is named only where the DNA matches it firmly. Clone size is stated in some rows and not others, as once, few, many or a class when expanded.

>TRBJ2-7|TRBV7-6|.|.
CASSLGVGQGSSYEQYF
TGTGCCAGCAGCTTAGGGGTGGGGCAGGGGAGCTCCTACGAGCAGTACTTC
>TRBJ2-4|TRBV11-3|TRBD1|.
CASSFRQGGNIQYF
TGTGCCAGCAGCTTCAGACAGGGGGGAAACATTCAGTACTTC
>TRBJ1-6|TRBV11-2|.|few
CASSFPGENSPLHF
TGTGCCAGCAGCTTCCCAGGGGAAAATTCACCCCTCCACTTT
>TRBJ1-4|TRBV12-5|.|.
CASGWTEKLFF
TGTGCTAGTGGGTGGACTGAAAAACTGTTTTTT
>TRBJ2-5|TRBV5-5|.|.
CASSQMGVYQETQYF
TGTGCCAGCAGCCAGATGGGAGTTTACCAAGAGACCCAGTACTTC
>TRBJ2-7|TRBV6-5|TRBD2|few
CASSSGLAAYEQYF
TGTGCCAGCAGTTCGGGACTAGCAGCCTACGAGCAGTACTTC
>TRBJ2-7|TRBV6-5|TRBD1|.
CASSSGGLGSYEQYF
TGTGCCAGCAGTTCAGGGGGCCTGGGATCCTACGAGCAGTACTTC
>TRBJ1-4|TRBV5-1|.|.
CASSFDRFREKLFF
TGCGCCAGCAGCTTTGACAGGTTCAGGGAAAAACTGTTTTTT
>TRBJ2-7|TRBV5-1|TRBD2|few
CASSLTSGSLEQYF
TGCGCCAGCAGCTTGACTAGCGGGAGCCTCGAGCAGTACTTC
>TRBJ2-1|TRBV18|.|.
CASSPPITEPSYNEQFF
TGTGCCAGCTCACCACCGATCACTGAGCCCTCCTACAATGAGCAGTTCTTC
>TRBJ2-3|TRBV6-5|TRBD2|.
CASFLAGPDTQYF
TGTGCCAGCTTTCTAGCGGGACCAGATACGCAGTATTTT
>TRBJ2-3|TRBV6-1|TRBD1|.
CASSRQGSTDTQYF
TGTGCCAGCAGTCGACAGGGAAGCACAGATACGCAGTATTTT
>TRBJ2-3|TRBV7-9|.|.
CASSPGNGRGTDTQYF
TGTGCCAGCAGCCCGGGGAACGGGCGGGGCACAGATACGCAGTATTTT
>TRBJ1-3|TRBV4-2|.|.
CASSQGRVGNTIYF
TGTGCCAGCAGCCAAGGAAGGGTTGGAAACACCATATATTTT
>TRBJ1-1|TRBV28|TRBD1|.
CASSPRGRDTEAFF
TGTGCCAGCAGCCCGAGGGGGCGGGACACTGAAGCTTTCTTT
>TRBJ2-5|TRBV11-2|.|.
CASSLQGFAGETQYF
TGTGCCAGCAGCCTACAGGGATTCGCGGGAGAGACCCAGTACTTC
>TRBJ2-2|TRBV9|.|.
CASSTQGAGELFF
TGTGCCAGCAGCACCCAGGGAGCCGGGGAGCTGTTTTTT
>TRBJ2-5|TRBV5-4|.|.
CASSLWGQGSAQETQYF
TGTGCCAGCAGCTTGTGGGGCCAGGGTTCCGCACAAGAGACCCAGTACTTC
>TRBJ2-1|TRBV9|TRBD2|.
CASSVDGGRGTEQFF
TGTGCCAGCAGCGTAGATGGCGGGAGAGGCACTGAGCAGTTCTTC
>TRBJ2-7|TRBV19|TRBD1|.
CASSPGQGTEQYF
TGTGCCAGTAGTCCCGGACAGGGAACCGAGCAGTACTTC
>TRBJ2-7|TRBV2|.|.
CASSEGIRVSEQYF
TGTGCCAGCAGTGAAGGGATTAGGGTCAGTGAGCAGTACTTC
>TRBJ1-1|TRBV7-8|.|.
CASSLVGHLNTEAFF
TGTGCCAGCAGCTTAGTTGGACACTTGAACACTGAAGCTTTCTTT
>TRBJ1-1|TRBV19|TRBD1|.
CASRLGTGYTEAFF
TGTGCCAGTAGGCTGGGGACAGGATACACTGAAGCTTTCTTT
>TRBJ2-1|TRBV6-1|TRBD2|once
CASSAPSGRLYNEQFF
TGTGCCAGCAGTGCCCCTAGCGGGAGGCTATACAATGAGCAGTTCTTC
>TRBJ1-2|TRBV7-9|.|few
CASSLEGGVRGYTF
TGTGCCAGCAGCTTAGAGGGAGGAGTCAGGGGCTACACCTTC
>TRBJ2-3|TRBV2|TRBD2|.
CASSERLAAQRTDTQYF
TGTGCCAGCAGTGAAAGGCTAGCGGCCCAACGCACAGATACGCAGTATTTT
>TRBJ2-1|TRBV27|.|.
CASSLPPNEQFF
TGTGCCAGCAGTTTACCCCCTAATGAGCAGTTCTTC
>TRBJ2-7|TRBV11-3|.|once
CASSLASVSYEQYF
TGTGCCAGCAGCTTAGCTAGCGTCTCCTACGAGCAGTACTTC
>TRBJ2-1|TRBV7-9|.|.
CASSLGPAQFF
TGTGCCAGCAGCTTAGGGCCTGCGCAGTTCTTC
>TRBJ1-4|TRBV6-5|.|.
CASSSPGRSNEKLFF
TGTGCCAGCAGTTCTCCGGGACGGAGTAATGAAAAACTGTTTTTT
>TRBJ2-3|TRBV25-1|TRBD2|.
CASSERTSGSVADTQYF
TGTGCCAGCAGTGAGAGGACTAGCGGGAGCGTTGCAGATACGCAGTATTTT
>TRBJ2-6|TRBV9|.|.
CASSRNPGRSSGANVLTF
TGTGCCAGCAGTAGAAACCCCGGACGGAGCTCTGGGGCCAACGTCCTGACTTTC
>TRBJ2-7|TRBV7-2|.|.
CASSLKRVSADQNYEQYF
TGTGCCAGCAGCCTAAAGCGCGTATCGGCTGATCAAAACTACGAGCAGTACTTC
>TRBJ1-1|TRBV6-1|.|.
CASRPLTYSEAFF
TGTGCCAGCAGACCCCTAACCTACTCTGAAGCTTTCTTT
>TRBJ1-6|TRBV30|.|.
CAWKLVASPLHF
TGTGCCTGGAAGCTGGTGGCTTCACCCCTCCACTTT
>TRBJ2-7|TRBV7-9|.|.
CASSPLQARDGEQYF
TGTGCCAGCAGCCCGTTACAGGCCCGTGACGGCGAGCAGTACTTC
>TRBJ1-1|TRBV27|TRBD1|.
CASSLSTGQANTEAFF
TGTGCCAGCAGTTTATCGACGGGACAGGCGAACACTGAAGCTTTCTTT
>TRBJ2-7|TRBV5-8|.|.
CASSWTVLEQYF
TGTGCCAGCAGCTGGACAGTCTTGGAGCAGTACTTC
>TRBJ1-1|TRBV5-1|TRBD1|.
CASSGWRDRAMNTEAFF
TGCGCCAGCAGCGGGTGGCGGGACAGGGCCATGAACACTGAAGCTTTCTTT
>TRBJ2-1|TRBV5-6|.|.
CASSLANGNDEQFF
TGTGCCAGCAGCTTGGCTAACGGGAACGATGAGCAGTTCTTC
>TRBJ1-5|TRBV7-2|.|.
CASSLWGTSNQPQHF
TGTGCCAGCAGCTTATGGGGGACGTCCAATCAGCCCCAGCATTTT
>TRBJ2-7|TRBV11-3|.|.
CASSLAHYEQYF
TGTGCCAGCAGCTTAGCACACTACGAGCAGTACTTC
>TRBJ1-1|TRBV6-5|.|.
CASRRDSQKNTEAFF
TGTGCCAGCAGACGTGACAGTCAAAAGAACACTGAAGCTTTCTTT
>TRBJ2-7|TRBV7-9|.|.
CASSLSLKTYEQYF
TGTGCCAGCAGCCTATCCCTGAAAACCTACGAGCAGTACTTC
>TRBJ2-2|TRBV7-3|.|.
CASSLVASSSTGELFF
TGTGCCAGCAGCTTGGTAGCCTCTTCGTCCACCGGGGAGCTGTTTTTT
>TRBJ2-1|TRBV19|.|.
CASSISNEQFF
TGTGCCAGTAGTATCTCGAATGAGCAGTTCTTC
>TRBJ2-7|TRBV4-1|.|.
CASSQLTGTNYEQYF
TGCGCCAGCAGCCAGCTTACCGGGACAAACTACGAGCAGTACTTC
>TRBJ2-7|TRBV5-3|.|.
CARKEGRTYEQYF
TGTGCCAGAAAGGAGGGACGAACCTACGAGCAGTACTTC
>TRBJ1-2|TRBV6-5|.|.
CASSYRGIGYGYTF
TGTGCCAGCAGTTATAGAGGGATCGGCTATGGCTACACCTTC
>TRBJ2-3|TRBV27|.|.
CASSLDRPTDTQYF
TGTGCCAGCAGTTTAGACAGACCTACAGATACGCAGTATTTT
>TRBJ2-3|TRBV2|.|.
CASSAESWPFMTDTQYF
TGTGCCAGCAGCGCAGAGTCATGGCCCTTCATGACAGATACGCAGTATTTT
>TRBJ2-5|TRBV4-1|.|.
CASSQYERIVVGTQYF
TGCGCCAGCAGCCAATATGAGCGGATAGTCGTCGGTACCCAGTACTTC
>TRBJ2-2|TRBV7-3|.|.
CASSKDPGQANTGELFF
TGTGCCAGCAGCAAAGACCCTGGACAAGCGAACACCGGGGAGCTGTTTTTT
>TRBJ2-1|TRBV28|.|.
CASSNSPRALFF
TGTGCCAGCAGTAATAGTCCCAGGGCGCTGTTCTTC
>TRBJ1-1|TRBV30|.|once
CAWSVRGSTEAFF
TGTGCCTGGAGTGTCAGGGGAAGCACTGAAGCTTTCTTT
>TRBJ1-2|TRBV6-5|.|.
CASSSRGSAGYTF
TGTGCCAGCAGCAGTCGAGGGTCTGCTGGCTACACCTTC
>TRBJ2-3|TRBV9|.|.
CASSQTSSDTQYF
TGTGCCAGCAGCCAAACTAGCTCAGATACGCAGTATTTT
>TRBJ2-7|TRBV6-5|TRBD1|few
CASGTGAYEQYF
TGTGCCAGCGGGACAGGGGCCTACGAGCAGTACTTC